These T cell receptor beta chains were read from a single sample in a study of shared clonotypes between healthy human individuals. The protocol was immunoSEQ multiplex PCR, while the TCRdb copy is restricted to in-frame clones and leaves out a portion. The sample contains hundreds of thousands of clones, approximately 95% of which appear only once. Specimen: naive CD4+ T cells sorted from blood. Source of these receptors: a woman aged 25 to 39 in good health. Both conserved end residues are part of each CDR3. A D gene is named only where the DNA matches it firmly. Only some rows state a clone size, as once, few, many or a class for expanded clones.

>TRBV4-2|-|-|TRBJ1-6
CASSQVTDSFTNSPLHF
TGTGCCAGCAGCCAAGTGACAGATTCTTTTACTAATTCACCCCTCCACTTT
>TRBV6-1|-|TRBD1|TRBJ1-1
CASSDLQGPHGAFF
TGTGCCAGCAGTGACTTACAGGGGCCCCACGGAGCTTTCTTT
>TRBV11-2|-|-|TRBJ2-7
CASSLDEGFFIIYEQYF
TGTGCCAGCAGCTTAGATGAGGGGTTCTTCATCATTTACGAGCAGTACTTC
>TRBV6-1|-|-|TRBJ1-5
CASSEVAGRGNQPQHF
TGTGCCAGCAGTGAAGTGGCGGGGAGGGGAAATCAGCCCCAGCATTTT
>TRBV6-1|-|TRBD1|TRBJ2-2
CASHGQGGFAGELFF
TGTGCCAGTCATGGACAGGGGGGATTCGCCGGGGAGCTGTTTTTT
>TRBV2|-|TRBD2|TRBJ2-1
CASSGGLASGRNEQFF
TGTGCCAGCAGTGGGGGTTTGGCTAGCGGGAGAAATGAGCAGTTCTTC
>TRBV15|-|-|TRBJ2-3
CATSRDWGRSTQYF
TGTGCCACCAGCAGAGATTGGGGGAGAAGTACGCAGTATTTT
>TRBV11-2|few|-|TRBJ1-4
CASSLIRAEKLFF
TGTGCCAGCAGCTTAATCAGGGCCGAAAAACTGTTTTTT
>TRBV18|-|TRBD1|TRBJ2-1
CASSPQGQGAVYNEQFF
TGTGCCAGCTCACCACAGGGACAGGGGGCGGTCTACAATGAGCAGTTCTTC
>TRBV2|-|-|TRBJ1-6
CASSVEWNSPLHF
TGTGCCAGCAGTGTTGAGTGGAATTCACCCCTCCACTTT
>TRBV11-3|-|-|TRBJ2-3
CASSSDGYTQYF
TGTGCCAGCAGCTCCGACGGGTATACGCAGTATTTT
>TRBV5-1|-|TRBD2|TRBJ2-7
CASSFSGGRNYEQYF
TGCGCCAGCAGCTTTTCGGGGGGGAGGAACTACGAGCAGTACTTC
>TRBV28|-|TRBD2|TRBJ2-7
CASRSTSGSHHEQYF
TGTGCCAGCAGATCCACTAGCGGGAGTCACCACGAGCAGTACTTC
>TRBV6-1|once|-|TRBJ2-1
CASSLTPISYNEQFF
TGTGCCAGCAGTTTAACGCCTATCTCCTACAATGAGCAGTTCTTC
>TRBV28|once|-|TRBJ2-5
CASSLLARDVETQYF
TGTGCCAGCAGTTTACTAGCGCGGGACGTCGAGACCCAGTACTTC
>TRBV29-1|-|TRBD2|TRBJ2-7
CSVGTRLSYEQYF
TGCAGCGTTGGGACTAGACTCTCCTACGAGCAGTACTTC
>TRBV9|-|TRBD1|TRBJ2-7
CASSVASGQGVSEQYF
TGTGCCAGCAGCGTAGCTTCGGGTCAGGGGGTAAGCGAGCAGTACTTC
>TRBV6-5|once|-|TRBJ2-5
CASSSPGAHQKETQYF
TGTGCCAGCAGTTCCCCCGGGGCCCACCAGAAGGAGACCCAGTACTTC
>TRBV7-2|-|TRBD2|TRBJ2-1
CASSLMAGGNYNEQFF
TGTGCCAGCAGCTTAATGGCGGGAGGAAATTACAATGAGCAGTTCTTC
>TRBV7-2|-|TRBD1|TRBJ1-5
CASSSGTGGFQPQHF
TGTGCCAGCAGCTCCGGGACAGGAGGTTTTCAGCCCCAGCATTTT
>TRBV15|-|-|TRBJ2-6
CATSRGGYGANVLTF
TGTGCCACCAGCAGAGGGGGGTACGGGGCCAACGTCCTGACTTTC
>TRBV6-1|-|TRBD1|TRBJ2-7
CASSVDGTGGGYEQYF
TGTGCCAGCAGTGTCGACGGGACAGGGGGTGGGTACGAGCAGTACTTC
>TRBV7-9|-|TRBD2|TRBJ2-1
CASALRTSGRRANEQFF
TGTGCCAGCGCCTTGAGGACTAGCGGGAGAAGGGCCAATGAGCAGTTCTTC
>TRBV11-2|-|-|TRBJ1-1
CASVTGTEAFF
TGTGCCAGCGTGACAGGCACTGAAGCTTTCTTT
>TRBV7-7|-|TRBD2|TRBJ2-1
CASGRRGGTEQFF
TGTGCCAGCGGCAGGAGGGGAGGGACTGAGCAGTTCTTC
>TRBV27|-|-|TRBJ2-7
CATSRLATTYEQYF
TGTGCTACGAGTCGGCTAGCGACTACCTACGAGCAGTACTTC
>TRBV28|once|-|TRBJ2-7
CASGGASGRSYEQYF
TGTGCCAGCGGGGGTGCCTCGGGTCGATCCTACGAGCAGTACTTC
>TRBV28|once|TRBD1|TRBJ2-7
CASSPAGGYYEQYF
TGTGCCAGCAGCCCGGCAGGGGGCTACTACGAGCAGTACTTC
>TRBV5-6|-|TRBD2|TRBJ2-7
CASRRTSSYEQYF
TGTGCCAGCAGGAGGACTAGCTCGTACGAGCAGTACTTC
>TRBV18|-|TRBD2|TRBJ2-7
CASSPPGLAGEQYF
TGTGCCAGCTCACCCCCGGGACTAGCGGGGGAGCAGTACTTC